This TCR beta chain was captured by sequencing in a study of blood T cell repertoires in COVID-19. The V and J ends lost 6 bases and 2 bases respectively, with 16 bases between them. Germline V gene data show CDR1 as SNHLY and CDR2 as FYNNEI. This CDR3 has 16 residues. This clone has only a few counts. Sequencing was performed with immunoSEQ multiplex PCR; in TCRdb, only in-frame clones are kept and a portion is missing. The sample holds fewer than 350,000 clones; 70% to 90% are singletons and the top ten take less than 4.5%. Sequencing was carried out using peripheral blood. The clonotype originates from a woman in her fifties or sixties with active or convalescent COVID-19. The chain links TRBV2 to TRBJ1-4; D not certain. The CDR3 DNA sequence: TGTGCCAGCAGGGTGACTGAGGTGCTTACTAATGAAAAACTGTTTTTT. Translation gives CASRVTEVLTNEKLFF.